Listed below are T cell receptor beta chains from one sample, sequenced in a study of T cells in Graves' hyperthyroidism and ophthalmopathy. TCRdb re-called the multiplex PCR reads through MiXCR, storing one row per CDR3 protein. The sample includes roughly 400,000 distinct CDR3 sequences, 11% to 15% of them seen just once. The sample taken for sequencing was blood. The origin of the receptors is a man in his fifties with Graves' ophthalmopathy. Each CDR3 is given with its conserved first and last residue. Each record gives: V gene, J gene, CDR3 protein.

>TRBV12-3/TRBV12-4|TRBJ1-2
CASSLRPNYGYTF
>TRBV2|TRBJ2-1
CASRPGTSGGSYNEQFF
>TRBV5-4|TRBJ2-5
CASSLDGSPNQETQYF
>TRBV15|TRBJ1-1
CATSRERGRPATEAFF
>TRBV5-1|TRBJ2-1
CASSSGTSRNNEQFF
>TRBV6-2/TRBV6-3|TRBJ2-3
CASSPTGTGGFFQYF
>TRBV14|TRBJ2-1
CASSRASYNEQFF
>TRBV7-9|TRBJ2-3
CASSPRQSTDTQYF
>TRBV12-3/TRBV12-4|TRBJ2-2
CASSPPGQGSGELFF
>TRBV15|TRBJ1-1
CATSRETGASFEAFF
>TRBV11-2|TRBJ2-7
CASSPRGRGGSYEQYF
>TRBV7-9|TRBJ2-3
CASRLAGGFTDTQYF
>TRBV29-1|TRBJ1-2
CSVDHGAGKGYGYTF
>TRBV29-1|TRBJ1-1
CSVAARNTEAFF
>TRBV5-1|TRBJ2-1
CASSLVQGAFNEQFF
>TRBV2|TRBJ2-2
CASTPRTGSPGELFF
>TRBV7-9|TRBJ1-4
CASSSSDHYNEKLFF
>TRBV29-1|TRBJ1-2
CSVRQGGYGYTF
>TRBV9|TRBJ2-5
CASSVGQGETQYF
>TRBV9|TRBJ1-6
CASSVLDSPGGSPLHF
>TRBV7-9|TRBJ2-1
CASSLSTSTTYNEQFF
>TRBV5-6|TRBJ2-5
CASSYEETQYF
>TRBV18|TRBJ1-1
CASSKDGNTEAFF
>TRBV7-2|TRBJ2-5
CASSFFLGQQETQYF
>TRBV24-1|TRBJ2-2
CATSFGQGAFGELFF
>TRBV5-4|TRBJ2-2
CASSPDRGLTGELFF
>TRBV27|TRBJ2-7
CASSLAGTATYEQYF
>TRBV12-3/TRBV12-4|TRBJ2-5
CAGSPGLAGVEGETQYF
>TRBV12-3/TRBV12-4|TRBJ1-1
CASSARGRGTEAFF
>TRBV6-1|TRBJ2-7
CASRGTAESSYEQYF
>TRBV7-2|TRBJ2-4
CASSADNPGGIQYF
>TRBV20-1|TRBJ1-5
CSARMGYNQPQHF
>TRBV11-3|TRBJ1-1
CASSQTTEEAAFF
>TRBV27|TRBJ2-1
CASSFQLAGDQWEQFF
>TRBV20-1|TRBJ2-7
CSASLAGVGEQYF
>TRBV5-1|TRBJ2-5
CASSLSGAQETQYF
>TRBV27|TRBJ2-1
CASSSRTGLYNEQFF
>TRBV25-1|TRBJ2-3
CASSDSGKRADTQYF
>TRBV19|TRBJ1-5
CASSIGSTRNQPQHF
>TRBV5-1|TRBJ2-3
CASSLGAGRRDTDTQYF
>TRBV6-1|TRBJ1-2
CASRGVIETDGYTF
>TRBV7-2|TRBJ1-2
CASSPSWDYGYTF
>TRBV20-1|TRBJ2-1
CSAILTVAGAYNEQFF
>TRBV19|TRBJ1-5
CASRLQGNSNQPQHF
>TRBV28|TRBJ1-5
CASEPGRQQPQHF
>TRBV28|TRBJ2-2
CASSYVYGELFF
>TRBV24-1|TRBJ2-1
CATSDRSGRNNEQFF
>TRBV6-5|TRBJ2-3
CASSYGGFGTDTQYF
>TRBV18|TRBJ1-1
CASSPARGRVNTEAFF
>TRBV15|TRBJ2-4
CATSSSSSGRSNLAKNIQYF
>TRBV20-1|TRBJ2-1
CSAPGGGQSYNEQFF
>TRBV20-1|TRBJ2-1
CSARGTGLPPLNEQFF
>TRBV27|TRBJ1-2
CATPRQRDPLHYGYTF
>TRBV29-1|TRBJ2-7
CSAEGQIGYEQYF
>TRBV20-1|TRBJ2-7
CSAREYGGEGYEQYF
>TRBV11-1|TRBJ2-3
CASTRGTGGPDTQYF